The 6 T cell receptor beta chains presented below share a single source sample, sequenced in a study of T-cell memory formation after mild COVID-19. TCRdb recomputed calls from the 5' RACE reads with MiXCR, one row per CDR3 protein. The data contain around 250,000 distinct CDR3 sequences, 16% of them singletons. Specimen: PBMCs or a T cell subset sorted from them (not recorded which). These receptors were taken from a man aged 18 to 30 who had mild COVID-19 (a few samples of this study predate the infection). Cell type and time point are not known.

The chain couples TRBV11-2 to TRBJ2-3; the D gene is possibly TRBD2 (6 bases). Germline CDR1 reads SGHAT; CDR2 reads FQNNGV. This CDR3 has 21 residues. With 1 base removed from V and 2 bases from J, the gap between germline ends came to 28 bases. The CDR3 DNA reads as TGTGCCAGCAGCTTAGTCTGGGCGCTGGGGGGACGGCCGAAGATCACAGATACGCAGTATTTT. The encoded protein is CASSLVWALGGRPKITDTQYF.

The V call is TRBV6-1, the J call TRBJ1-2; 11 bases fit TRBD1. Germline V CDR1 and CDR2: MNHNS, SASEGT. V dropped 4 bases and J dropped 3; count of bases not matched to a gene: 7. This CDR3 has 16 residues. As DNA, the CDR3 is TGTGCCAGCAGTGCCACCGGGACAGGGGGTGACTATGGCTACACCTTC. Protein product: CASSATGTGGDYGYTF.

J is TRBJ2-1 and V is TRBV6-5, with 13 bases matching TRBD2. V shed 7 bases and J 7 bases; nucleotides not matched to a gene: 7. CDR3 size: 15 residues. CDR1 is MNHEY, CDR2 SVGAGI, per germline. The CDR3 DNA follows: TGTGCCAGCACCTCGACTAGCGGGGGGCGGAATGAGCAGTTCTTC. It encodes CASTSTSGGRNEQFF.

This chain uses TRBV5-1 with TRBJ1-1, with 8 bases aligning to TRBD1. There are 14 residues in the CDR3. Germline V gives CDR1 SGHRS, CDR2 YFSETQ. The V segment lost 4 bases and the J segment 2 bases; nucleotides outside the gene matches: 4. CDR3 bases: TGCGCCAGCAGCGTGGGACAGGTTAACACTGAAGCTTTCTTT. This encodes CASSVGQVNTEAFF.

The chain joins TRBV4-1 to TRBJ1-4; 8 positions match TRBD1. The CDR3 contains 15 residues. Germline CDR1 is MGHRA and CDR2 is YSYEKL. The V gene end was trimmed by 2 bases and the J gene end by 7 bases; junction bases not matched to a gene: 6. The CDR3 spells CASSQRGQGGEKLFF. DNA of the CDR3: TGCGCCAGCAGCCAACGCGGACAGGGTGGTGAAAAACTGTTTTTT.

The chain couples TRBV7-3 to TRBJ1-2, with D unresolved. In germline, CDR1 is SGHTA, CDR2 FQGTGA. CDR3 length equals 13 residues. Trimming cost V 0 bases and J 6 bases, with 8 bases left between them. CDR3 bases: TGTGCCAGCAGCTTAACCTCGTCACATGGCTACACCTTC. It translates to CASSLTSSHGYTF.